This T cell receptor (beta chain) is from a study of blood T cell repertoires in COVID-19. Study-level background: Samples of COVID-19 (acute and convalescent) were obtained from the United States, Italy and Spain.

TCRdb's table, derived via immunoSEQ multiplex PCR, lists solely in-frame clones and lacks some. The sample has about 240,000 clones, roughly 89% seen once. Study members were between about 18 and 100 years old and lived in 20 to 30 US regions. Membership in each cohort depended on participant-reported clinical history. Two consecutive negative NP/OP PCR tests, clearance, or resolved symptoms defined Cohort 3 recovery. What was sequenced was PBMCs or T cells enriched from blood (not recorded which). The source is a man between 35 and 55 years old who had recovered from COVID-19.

The CDR3 region is CASSFSKDSPAFF. As DNA, the CDR3 is TGTGCCAGCAGCTTTTCTAAGGACAGCCCAGCTTTCTTT. J is TRBJ1-1 and V is TRBV7-9; tentatively, D is TRBD1 (6 bases). Trimming took 3 bases from V and 10 from J, leaving 15 bases between them. This CDR3 spans 13 amino acids. Germline CDR1 and CDR2: SEHNR and FQNEAQ (reference sequence).